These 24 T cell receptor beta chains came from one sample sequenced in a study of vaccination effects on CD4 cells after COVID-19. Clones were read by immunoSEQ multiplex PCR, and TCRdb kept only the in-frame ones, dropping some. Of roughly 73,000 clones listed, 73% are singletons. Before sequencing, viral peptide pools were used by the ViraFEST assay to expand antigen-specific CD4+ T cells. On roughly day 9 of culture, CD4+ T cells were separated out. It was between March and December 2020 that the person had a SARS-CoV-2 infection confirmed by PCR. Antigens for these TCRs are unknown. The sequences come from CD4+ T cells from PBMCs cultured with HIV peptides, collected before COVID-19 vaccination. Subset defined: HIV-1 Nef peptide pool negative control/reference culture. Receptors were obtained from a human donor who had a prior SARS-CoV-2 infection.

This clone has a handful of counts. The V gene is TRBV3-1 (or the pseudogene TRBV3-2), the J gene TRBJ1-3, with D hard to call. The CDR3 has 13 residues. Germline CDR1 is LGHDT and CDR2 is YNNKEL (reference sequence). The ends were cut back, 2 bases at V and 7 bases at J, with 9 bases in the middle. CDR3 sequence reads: CASSQQVGNTIYF. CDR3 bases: TGTGCCAGCAGCCAACAGGTTGGGAACACCATATATTTT.

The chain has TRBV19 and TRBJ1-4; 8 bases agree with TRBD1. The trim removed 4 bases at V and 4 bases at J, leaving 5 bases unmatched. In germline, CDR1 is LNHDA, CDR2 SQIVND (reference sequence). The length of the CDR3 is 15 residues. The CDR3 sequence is CASSTDRVGNEKLFF. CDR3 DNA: TGTGCCAGTAGTACGGACAGGGTGGGTAATGAAAAACTGTTTTTT.

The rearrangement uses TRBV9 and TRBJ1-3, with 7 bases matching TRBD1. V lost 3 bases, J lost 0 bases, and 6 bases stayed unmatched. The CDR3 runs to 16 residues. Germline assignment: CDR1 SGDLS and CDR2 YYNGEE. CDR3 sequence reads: CASSEDRVFSGNTIYF. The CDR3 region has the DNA TGTGCCAGCAGCGAAGACAGGGTATTCTCTGGAAACACCATATATTTT.

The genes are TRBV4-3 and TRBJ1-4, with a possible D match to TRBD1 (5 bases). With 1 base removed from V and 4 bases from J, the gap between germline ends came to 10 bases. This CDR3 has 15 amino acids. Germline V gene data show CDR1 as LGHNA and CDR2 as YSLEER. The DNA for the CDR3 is TGCGCCAGCAGCCAAGTTTGGAGGGGTAATGAAAAACTGTTTTTT. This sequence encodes CASSQVWRGNEKLFF.

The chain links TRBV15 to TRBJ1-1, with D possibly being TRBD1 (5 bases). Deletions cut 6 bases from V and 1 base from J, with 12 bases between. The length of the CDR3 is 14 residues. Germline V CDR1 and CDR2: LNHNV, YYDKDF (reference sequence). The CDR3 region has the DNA TGTGCCACCAGGACAGCCCTTTGGAACACTGAAGCTTTCTTT. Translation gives CATRTALWNTEAFF.

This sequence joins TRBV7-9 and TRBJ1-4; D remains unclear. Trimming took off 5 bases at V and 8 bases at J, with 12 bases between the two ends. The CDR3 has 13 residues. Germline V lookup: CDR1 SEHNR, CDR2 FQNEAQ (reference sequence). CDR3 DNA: TGTGCCAGCAGCCAACCTGGAGACGAAAAACTGTTTTTT. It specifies CASSQPGDEKLFF.

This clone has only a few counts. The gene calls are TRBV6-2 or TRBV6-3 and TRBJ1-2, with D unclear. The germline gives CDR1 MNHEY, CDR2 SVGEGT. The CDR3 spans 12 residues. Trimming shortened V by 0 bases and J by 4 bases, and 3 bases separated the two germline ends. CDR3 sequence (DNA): TGTGCCAGCAGTTACTCGAGCTATGGCTACACCTTC. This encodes CASSYSSYGYTF.

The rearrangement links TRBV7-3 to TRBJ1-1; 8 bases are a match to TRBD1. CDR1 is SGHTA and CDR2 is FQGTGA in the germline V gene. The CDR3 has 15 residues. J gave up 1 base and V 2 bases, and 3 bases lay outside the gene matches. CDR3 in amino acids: CASSLLGQGNTEAFF. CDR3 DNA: TGTGCCAGCAGCTTACTAGGACAGGGGAACACTGAAGCTTTCTTT.

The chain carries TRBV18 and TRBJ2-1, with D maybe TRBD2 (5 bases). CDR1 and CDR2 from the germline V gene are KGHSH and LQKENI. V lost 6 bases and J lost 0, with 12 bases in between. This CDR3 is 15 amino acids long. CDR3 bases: TGTGCCAGCTCCCTTTTGAGCGGCTCCTACAATGAGCAGTTCTTC. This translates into CASSLLSGSYNEQFF.

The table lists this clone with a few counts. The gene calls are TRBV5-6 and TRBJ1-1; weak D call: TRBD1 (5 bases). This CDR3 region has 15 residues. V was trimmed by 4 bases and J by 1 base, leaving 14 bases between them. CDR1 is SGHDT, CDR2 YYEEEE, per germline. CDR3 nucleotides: TGTGCCAGCAGCCCCGGCGCAGGGAGGAACACTGAAGCTTTCTTT. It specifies CASSPGAGRNTEAFF.

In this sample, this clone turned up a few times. The CDR3 nucleotides read TGTGCCAGCAGCCCTGGGACAGCGAACACTGAAGCTTTCTTT. Protein product: CASSPGTANTEAFF. The chain employs TRBV7-2 and TRBJ1-1; TRBD1 agrees at 7 bases. V was clipped by 5 bases and J by 1 base; unmatched bases: 4. CDR1 and CDR2 (germline): SGHTA, FQGNSA. The CDR3 has 14 amino acids.

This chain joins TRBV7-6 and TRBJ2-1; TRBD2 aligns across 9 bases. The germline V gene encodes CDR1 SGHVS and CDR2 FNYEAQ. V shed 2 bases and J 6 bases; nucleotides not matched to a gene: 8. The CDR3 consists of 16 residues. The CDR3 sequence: CASSLLGLAQGNEQFF. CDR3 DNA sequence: TGTGCCAGCAGCTTACTAGGACTAGCGCAGGGCAATGAGCAGTTCTTC.

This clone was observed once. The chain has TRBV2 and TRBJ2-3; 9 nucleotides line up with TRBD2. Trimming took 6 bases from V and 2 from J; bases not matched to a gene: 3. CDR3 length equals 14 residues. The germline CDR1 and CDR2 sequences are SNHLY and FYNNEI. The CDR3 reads CASSGLATTDTQYF. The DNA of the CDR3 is TGTGCCAGCAGCGGACTAGCGACCACAGATACGCAGTATTTT. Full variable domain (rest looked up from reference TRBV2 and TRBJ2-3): EPEVTQTPSHQVTQMGQEVILRCVPISNHLYFYWYRQILGQKVEFLVSFYNNEISEKSEIFDDQFSVERPDGSNFTLKIRSTKLEDSAMYFCASSGLATTDTQYFGPGTRLTVL.

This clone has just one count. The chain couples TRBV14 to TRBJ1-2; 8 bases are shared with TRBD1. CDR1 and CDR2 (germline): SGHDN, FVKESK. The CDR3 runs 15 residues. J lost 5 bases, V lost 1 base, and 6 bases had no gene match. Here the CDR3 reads CASSQVPGGSYGYTF. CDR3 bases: TGTGCCAGCAGCCAAGTACCAGGGGGCAGTTATGGCTACACCTTC.

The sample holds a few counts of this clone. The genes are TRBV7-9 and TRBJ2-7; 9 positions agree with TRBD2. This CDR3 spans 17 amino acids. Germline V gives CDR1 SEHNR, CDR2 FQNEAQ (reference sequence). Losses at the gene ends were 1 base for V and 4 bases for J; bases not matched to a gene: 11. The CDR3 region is CASSLGTWTSDNYEQYF. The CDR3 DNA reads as TGTGCCAGCAGCTTAGGGACCTGGACTAGCGACAATTACGAGCAGTACTTC.

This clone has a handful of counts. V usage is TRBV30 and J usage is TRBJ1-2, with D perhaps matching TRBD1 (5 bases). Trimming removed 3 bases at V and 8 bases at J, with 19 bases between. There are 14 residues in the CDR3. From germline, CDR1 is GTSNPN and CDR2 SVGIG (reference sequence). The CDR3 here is CAWSLIREQRGYTF. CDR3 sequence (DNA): TGTGCCTGGAGCTTGATCAGGGAGCAACGAGGCTACACCTTC. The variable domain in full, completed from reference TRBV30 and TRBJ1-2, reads SQTIHQWPATLVQPVGSPLSLECTVEGTSNPNLYWYRQAAGRGLQLLFYSVGIGQISSEVPQNLSASRPQDRQFILSSKKLLLSDSGFYLCAWSLIREQRGYTFGSGTRLTVV.

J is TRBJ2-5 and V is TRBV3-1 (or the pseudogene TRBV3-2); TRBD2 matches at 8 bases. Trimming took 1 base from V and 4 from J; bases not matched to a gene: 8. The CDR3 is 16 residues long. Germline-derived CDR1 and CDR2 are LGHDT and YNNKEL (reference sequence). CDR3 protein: CASSQGATSVRETQYF. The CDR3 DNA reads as TGTGCCAGCAGCCAAGGAGCGACTAGCGTGCGAGAGACCCAGTACTTC.

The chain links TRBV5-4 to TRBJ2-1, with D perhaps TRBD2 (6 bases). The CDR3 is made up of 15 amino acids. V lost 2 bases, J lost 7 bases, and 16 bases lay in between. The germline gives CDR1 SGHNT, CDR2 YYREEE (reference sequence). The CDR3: CASSLRGILGNEQFF. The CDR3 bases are TGTGCCAGCAGCTTACGCGGGATCCTCGGGAATGAGCAGTTCTTC.

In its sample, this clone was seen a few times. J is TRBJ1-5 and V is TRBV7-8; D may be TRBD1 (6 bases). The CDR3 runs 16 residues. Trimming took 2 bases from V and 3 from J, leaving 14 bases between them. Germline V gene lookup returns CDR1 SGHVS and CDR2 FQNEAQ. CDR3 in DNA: TGTGCCAGCAGCTTATATCGACAGGTCTTCAATCAGCCCCAGCATTTT. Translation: CASSLYRQVFNQPQHF. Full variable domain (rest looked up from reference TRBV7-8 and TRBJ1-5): GAGVSQSPRYKVAKRGQDVALRCDPISGHVSLFWYQQALGQGPEFLTYFQNEAQLDKSGLPSDRFFAERPEGSVSTLKIQRTQQEDSAVYLCASSLYRQVFNQPQHFGDGTRLSIL.

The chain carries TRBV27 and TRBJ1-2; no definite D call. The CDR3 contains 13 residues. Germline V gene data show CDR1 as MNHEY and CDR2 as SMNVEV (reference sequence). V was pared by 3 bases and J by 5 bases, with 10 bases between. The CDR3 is CASSFDQNYGYTF. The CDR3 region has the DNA TGTGCCAGCAGTTTTGACCAGAATTATGGCTACACCTTC.

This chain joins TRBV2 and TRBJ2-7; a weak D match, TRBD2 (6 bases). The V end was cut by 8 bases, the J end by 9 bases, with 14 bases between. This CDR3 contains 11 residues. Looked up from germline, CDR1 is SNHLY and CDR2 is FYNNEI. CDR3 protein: CASWGRRGQYF. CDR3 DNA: TGTGCCAGCTGGGGGAGGAGAGGGCAGTACTTC.

CDR3 in amino acids: CASSFYLAGGSSSYNEQFF. For the CDR3, the DNA is TGCGCCAGCAGCTTTTACCTAGCGGGGGGCTCGAGCTCCTACAATGAGCAGTTCTTC. This chain connects TRBV5-1 to TRBJ2-1, with 11 bases fitting TRBD2. V lost 2 bases, J lost 0 bases, and 10 bases stayed unmatched. The CDR3 consists of 19 residues. Germline CDR1 is SGHRS and CDR2 is YFSETQ.

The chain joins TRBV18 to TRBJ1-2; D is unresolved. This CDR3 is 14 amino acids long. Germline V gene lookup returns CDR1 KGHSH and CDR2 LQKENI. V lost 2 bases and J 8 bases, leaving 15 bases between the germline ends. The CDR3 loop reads CASSPTAEMGGYTF. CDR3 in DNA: TGTGCCAGCTCACCAACGGCAGAGATGGGCGGCTACACCTTC.

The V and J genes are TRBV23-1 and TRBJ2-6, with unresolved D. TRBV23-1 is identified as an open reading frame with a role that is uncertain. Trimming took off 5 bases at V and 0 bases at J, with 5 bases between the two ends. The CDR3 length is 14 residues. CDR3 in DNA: TGCGCCAGCAGTGGGTTCTCTGGGGCCAACGTCCTGACTTTC. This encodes CASSGFSGANVLTF.